Sequencing of this TCR beta chain was carried out in a study of blood T cell repertoires in COVID-19. Trimming took 3 bases from V and 1 from J; bases not matched to a gene: 5. CDR1 is KGHSH and CDR2 is LQKENI in the germline V gene. The CDR3 runs to 15 residues. Some clones are missing from TCRdb's copy, which holds only in-frame ones; the method was immunoSEQ multiplex PCR. Here the sample spans 150,000 to 200,000 clones, 90% being singletons. The specimen sequenced was peripheral blood. V and J are TRBV18 and TRBJ2-7; 8 bases match TRBD2. This clonotype originated in a man between 45 and 60 years old with acute or convalescent COVID-19. The CDR3: CASSPGGRFSYEQYF. The CDR3 DNA sequence: TGTGCCAGCTCACCCGGCGGGAGGTTTTCCTACGAGCAGTACTTC.